Following are 18 T cell receptor beta chains from one sample sequenced in a study of T cells after yellow fever vaccination. TCRdb itself ran the 5' RACE reads through MiXCR, one entry per CDR3 protein. The profile shows 160,000 or so distinct CDR3 sequences, under 7.5% of them singletons. Sequenced material: CD4+ T cells sorted from PBMCs, taken less than 6 days after the first yellow fever vaccination. All receptors come from a man aged 18-30 years who received the YFV17D yellow fever vaccine.

The sample holds many counts of this clonotype. This sequence joins TRBV5-4 and TRBJ1-1, with TRBD1 identical over 9 bases. This CDR3 is 15 amino acids long. Germline trimming cut 4 bases from V and 1 base from J; bases unmatched to any gene: 5. The germline CDR1 and CDR2 sequences are SGHNT and YYREEE (reference sequence). In nucleotides, the CDR3 is TGTGCCAGCAGCGGACCGGGACAGGGGAACACTGAAGCTTTCTTT. It specifies CASSGPGQGNTEAFF.

This clonotype was observed at least ten times. V usage is TRBV7-9 and J usage is TRBJ2-3; D perhaps matches TRBD1 (5 bases). CDR3 size: 14 residues. The V end was cut by 6 bases, the J end by 3 bases, with 13 bases between. Germline V gene sequence: CDR1 SEHNR, CDR2 FQNEAQ (reference sequence). CDR3 region: CASSLGQGTDTQYF. The CDR3 DNA sequence: TGTGCCAGCAGTTTGGGGCAGGGAACAGATACGCAGTATTTT. Combining the CDR3 with reference TRBV7-9 and TRBJ2-3 gives the whole variable domain DTGVSQNPRHKITKRGQNVTFRCDPISEHNRLYWYRQTLGQGPEFLTYFQNEAQLEKSRLLSDRFSAERPKGSFSTLEIQRTEQGDSAMYLCASSLGQGTDTQYFGPGTRLTVL.

This clonotype has at least ten counts. The V and J genes are TRBV20-1 and TRBJ2-2; no definite D call. This CDR3 contains 11 residues. Germline V lookup: CDR1 DFQATT, CDR2 SNEGSKA (reference sequence). V lost 0 bases and J lost 6, with 2 bases in between. The CDR3 bases are TGCAGTGCTAGAGATGCCGGGGAGCTGTTTTTT. Translated: CSARDAGELFF.

This clonotype was counted many times. This chain uses TRBV7-3 with TRBJ2-7; D might be TRBD2 (6 bases). V lost 2 bases, J lost 11 bases, and 16 bases lay in between. Germline-derived CDR1 and CDR2 are SGHTA and FQGTGA. This CDR3 comprises 13 residues. CDR3 region: CASSLGREAVKYF. The CDR3 DNA reads TGTGCCAGCAGCTTAGGCAGGGAGGCTGTCAAGTACTTC. The full variable domain, completed using reference TRBV7-3 and TRBJ2-7, is GAGVSQTPSNKVTEKGKYVELRCDPISGHTALYWYRQSLGQGPEFLIYFQGTGAADDSGLPNDRFFAVRPEGSVSTLKIQRTERGDSAVYLCASSLGREAVKYFGPGTRLTVT.

The CDR3 bases are TGCGCCAGCAGCCTAGAACATAGGGGGCCGTCCACCGGGGAGCTGTTTTTT. It is translated as CASSLEHRGPSTGELFF. The rearrangement uses TRBV4-3 and TRBJ2-2; 7 bases agree with TRBD1. CDR1 is LGHNA, CDR2 YSLEER, per germline. The CDR3 is 17 amino acids. V shed 4 bases and J 4 bases; nucleotides not matched to a gene: 12.

This clonotype was observed many times. V is TRBV5-1 and J is TRBJ2-1; tentatively, D is TRBD1 (5 bases). Trimming shortened V by 1 base and J by 0 bases, and 8 bases separated the two germline ends. CDR3 length equals 15 residues. Germline V gene lookup returns CDR1 SGHRS and CDR2 YFSETQ. The DNA for the CDR3 is TGCGCCAGCAGCTTGTTACAGGACTCCTACAATGAGCAGTTCTTC. Translation gives CASSLLQDSYNEQFF.

This clonotype occurred many times. The gene calls are TRBV5-1 and TRBJ2-2; maybe TRBD1 (5 bases). The CDR3 is 15 amino acids. Germline V CDR1 and CDR2: SGHRS, YFSETQ. V shed 5 bases and J shed 0 bases, with 11 bases lying between them. The CDR3 is CASRYRTSNTGELFF. CDR3 sequence (DNA): TGCGCCAGCAGGTACAGGACATCGAACACCGGGGAGCTGTTTTTT.

The rearrangement uses TRBV11-3 and TRBJ2-3; 9 bases map to TRBD2. The CDR3 totals 16 residues. The germline gives CDR1 SGHNT, CDR2 YENEEA. V shed 3 bases and J 4 bases; nucleotides not matched to a gene: 8. CDR3 in amino acids: CASSFGGGGAPDTQYF. CDR3 sequence (DNA): TGTGCCAGCAGCTTCGGTGGCGGGGGGGCCCCAGATACGCAGTATTTT. Full variable domain (outside the CDR3, taken from reference TRBV11-3 and TRBJ2-3): EAGVVQSPRYKIIEKKQPVAFWCNPISGHNTLYWYLQNLGQGPELLIRYENEEAVDDSQLPKDRFSAERLKGVDSTLKIQPAELGDSAVYLCASSFGGGGAPDTQYFGPGTRLTVL.

There are a few counts of this clonotype. This chain connects TRBV7-2 to TRBJ2-7; no clear D gene. V dropped 5 bases and J dropped 0 bases, with 11 bases sitting between them. CDR1 SGHTA and CDR2 FQGNSA come from the germline V gene. This CDR3 is built from 14 residues. The CDR3 DNA sequence: TGTGCCAGCAGCCTCACCGTCAGCTCCTACGAGCAGTACTTC. Amino acid sequence: CASSLTVSSYEQYF.

There are a few counts of this clonotype. V is TRBV6-2 or TRBV6-3 and J is TRBJ2-1, with 9 bases that match TRBD1. The V gene's germline CDR1 is MNHEY and CDR2 SVGEGT. The CDR3 extends over 17 amino acids. V dropped 2 bases and J dropped 7; count of bases not matched to a gene: 12. The CDR3 bases are TGTGCCAGCAGTTACCATAGAGCGGGGACAGGGAGGAATGAGCAGTTCTTC. Its translation is CASSYHRAGTGRNEQFF.

This clonotype was detected ten times or more. The chain uses TRBV20-1 and TRBJ1-6; TRBD1 matches 7 bases. Germline loops: CDR1 DFQATT, CDR2 SNEGSKA (reference sequence). CDR3 size: 13 residues. Unmatched junction bases numbered 3, after V lost 7 bases and J lost 3 bases. CDR3 nucleotide sequence: TGCAGTGTCCGGGACAGCTATAATTCACCCCTCCACTTT. Amino acid sequence: CSVRDSYNSPLHF.

The sample holds many counts of this clonotype. This rearrangement joins TRBV7-9 to TRBJ2-4, with D uncertain. This CDR3 has 16 residues. The germline gives CDR1 SEHNR, CDR2 FQNEAQ (reference sequence). V lost 1 base to trimming and J lost 0 bases, with 10 bases between them. CDR3 nucleotides: TGTGCCAGCAGCTTAGGTCAGCTCGTAGCCAAAAACATTCAGTACTTC. As protein: CASSLGQLVAKNIQYF.

This clonotype has ten or more counts. The V call is TRBV5-1, the J call TRBJ2-5; 9 positions agree with TRBD2. Unmatched junction bases numbered 4, after V lost 0 bases and J lost 4 bases. Germline V gives CDR1 SGHRS, CDR2 YFSETQ. The CDR3 loop spans 15 amino acids. The CDR3 reads CASSLGPGLAETQYF. The CDR3 nucleotides read TGCGCCAGCAGCTTGGGGCCGGGACTAGCAGAGACCCAGTACTTC. Drawing the rest from reference TRBV5-1 and TRBJ2-5, the complete variable domain is KAGVTQTPRYLIKTRGQQVTLSCSPISGHRSVSWYQQTPGQGLQFLFEYFSETQRNKGNFPGRFSGRQFSNSRSEMNVSTLELGDSALYLCASSLGPGLAETQYFGPGTRLLVL.

This clonotype has a count of ten or more. This chain joins TRBV20-1 and TRBJ2-7, with a weak D call TRBD2 (6 bases). Trimming shortened V by 3 bases and J by 3 bases, and 9 bases separated the two germline ends. Germline CDR1 and CDR2: DFQATT and SNEGSKA (reference sequence). The CDR3 contains 12 residues. CDR3 region: CSASPGGYEQYV. For the CDR3, the DNA is TGCAGTGCTAGTCCCGGGGGCTACGAGCAGTACGTC.

In this sample, this clonotype turned up many times. The CDR3 reads CSVATGDEQYF. In DNA, the CDR3 is TGCAGCGTTGCGACGGGGGACGAGCAGTACTTC. The chain links TRBV29-1 to TRBJ2-7; D is perhaps TRBD2 (6 bases). The CDR3 contains 11 residues. CDR1 is SQVTM and CDR2 is ANQGSEA in the germline V gene. The V gene lost 4 bases and the J gene lost 5 bases, with 9 bases spanning the gap.

This clonotype was counted many times. The chain recombines TRBV7-9 with TRBJ2-5; no definite D call. There are 15 residues in the CDR3. V was pared by 1 base and J by 2 bases, with 11 bases between. Germline lookup yields CDR1 SEHNR and CDR2 FQNEAQ (reference sequence). The CDR3 loop is CASSLVFGPQETQYF. The CDR3 coding sequence is TGTGCCAGCAGCTTAGTCTTTGGGCCTCAAGAGACCCAGTACTTC.

Ten or more counts support this clonotype. The chain couples TRBV4-3 to TRBJ2-2; TRBD1 agrees at 7 bases. This CDR3 region has 16 residues. Germline values: CDR1 LGHNA, CDR2 YSLEER. Trimming at V came to 4 bases and at J to 3 bases, leaving 8 bases not matched to a gene. The CDR3 DNA sequence: TGCGCCAGCAGCCGCCTAAAGGGGGCGGACACCGGGGAGCTGTTTTTT. Protein: CASSRLKGADTGELFF.

This clonotype has at least ten counts. The V and J genes are TRBV6-6 and TRBJ1-6; no clear D gene. The ends were cut back, 7 bases at V and 5 bases at J, with 9 bases in the middle. Germline loops: CDR1 MNHNY, CDR2 SVGAGI (reference sequence). This CDR3 is built from 13 residues. The CDR3 reads CASTRAHNSPLHF. DNA for the CDR3: TGTGCCAGCACTCGGGCCCATAATTCACCCCTCCACTTT.